Listed here are 13 T cell receptor beta chains from one sample, sequenced in a study of radiation and T cells in renal cell carcinoma. Sequenced by immunoSEQ multiplex PCR; TCRdb stores in-frame clones only, minus some. The sample yields about 150,000 clones, around nine tenths seen once. Time point specified: baseline pretreatment blood. Described treatment: 15 Gy SBRT to primary tumor, nephrectomy 4 weeks later. This sample comprised blood, obtained from a patient whose treatment included radiotherapy and nephrectomy. The receptors originated from a woman between 50 and 59 years old with renal cell carcinoma.

The chain uses TRBV10-3 and TRBJ1-2, with D possibly TRBD1 on 5 matching bases. Germline V lookup: CDR1 ENHRY, CDR2 SYGVKD. The CDR3 loop spans 14 amino acids. With 10 bases removed from V and 4 bases from J, the gap between germline ends came to 19 bases. In DNA, the CDR3 is TGTGCCAGCAGGGTCGGGGAGACAAGCTATGGCTACACCTTC. It codes for CASRVGETSYGYTF.

This chain links TRBV5-4 with TRBJ2-3; 9 bases align to TRBD2. With V trimmed by 4 bases and J by 3 bases, 6 bases remained unmatched. Germline V CDR1 and CDR2: SGHNT, YYREEE (reference sequence). The CDR3 sequence is 15 residues long. The CDR3 nucleotides read TGTGCCAGCAGCCCGGGACTAGCCGGTACAGATACGCAGTATTTT. It specifies CASSPGLAGTDTQYF. Complete variable domain (other parts from reference TRBV5-4 and TRBJ2-3): ETGVTQSPTHLIKTRGQQVTLRCSSQSGHNTVSWYQQALGQGPQFIFQYYREEENGRGNFPPRFSGLQFPNYSSELNVNALELDDSALYLCASSPGLAGTDTQYFGPGTRLTVL.

This rearrangement joins TRBV6-1 to TRBJ2-3; D possibly matches TRBD1 or TRBD2 (6 bases each). Germline V CDR1 and CDR2: MNHNS, SASEGT. CDR3 length equals 14 residues. V lost 8 bases, J lost 6 bases, and 18 bases lay in between. CDR3 sequence: CASLLSGAWDTQYF. CDR3 nucleotides: TGTGCCAGCCTTTTATCGGGGGCATGGGATACGCAGTATTTT.

The chain combines TRBV5-5 with TRBJ2-5; D assignment may be TRBD1 or TRBD2 (5 bases each). The germline CDR1 and CDR2 sequences are SGHKS and YYEKEE (reference sequence). V lost 1 base to trimming and J lost 14 bases, with 21 bases between them. The CDR3 is 14 residues long. The CDR3 DNA sequence: TGTGCCAGCAGCTTGTTGGGACGAAAATACGAAACCTACTTC. The encoded protein is CASSLLGRKYETYF.

The rearrangement links TRBV6-5 to TRBJ1-1, with D unresolved. CDR3 length: 14 residues. Germline V gene sequence: CDR1 MNHEY, CDR2 SVGAGI. The V and J ends lost 7 bases and 9 bases respectively, with 21 bases between them. CDR3 loop: CASKLPGLKGKAFF. The CDR3 nucleotides read TGTGCCAGCAAGCTTCCGGGGTTAAAAGGAAAAGCTTTCTTT.

This chain links TRBV27 with TRBJ2-2, with D tentatively TRBD1 or TRBD2 (5 bases each). Trimming shortened V by 8 bases and J by 4 bases, and 17 bases separated the two germline ends. Germline-derived CDR1 and CDR2 are MNHEY and SMNVEV (reference sequence). The CDR3 sequence is 15 residues long. The chain's CDR3 is CASQRGVVSTGELFF. CDR3 sequence (DNA): TGTGCCAGCCAAAGAGGGGTAGTGAGCACCGGGGAGCTGTTTTTT.

This clone appeared once. Other nucleotide sequences in the sample specify the same CDR3. V and J are TRBV19 and TRBJ2-5; D perhaps matches TRBD2 (5 bases). Germline assignment: CDR1 LNHDA and CDR2 SQIVND (reference sequence). This CDR3 region has 15 residues. V was pared by 4 bases and J by 0 bases, with 12 bases between. The CDR3 sequence is CASSTPGTDQETQYF. CDR3 bases: TGTGCCAGTAGTACCCCGGGAACGGACCAAGAGACCCAGTACTTC.

The V call is TRBV20-1, the J call TRBJ2-5, with D hard to call. Per germline, CDR1 DFQATT and CDR2 SNEGSKA (reference sequence). The V end lost 3 bases, the J end lost 5 bases, and 4 bases lay between the germline ends. CDR3 length: 10 amino acids. This chain's CDR3 is CSARAETQYF. The CDR3 DNA follows: TGCAGTGCTAGGGCGGAGACCCAGTACTTC.

V usage is TRBV7-6 and J usage is TRBJ2-7; perhaps TRBD1 as D (5 bases). The CDR3 length is 14 residues. In germline, CDR1 is SGHVS, CDR2 FNYEAQ. Trimming pared 3 bases from V and 0 bases from J, leaving 9 bases between. The CDR3 region is CASSLSRASYEQYF. The CDR3, as DNA: TGTGCCAGCAGCTTGAGCAGGGCCTCCTACGAGCAGTACTTC.

The chain has TRBV27 and TRBJ2-1; D might be TRBD1 or TRBD2, each matching 5 bases. Germline CDR1 reads MNHEY; CDR2 reads SMNVEV (reference sequence). V was clipped by 7 bases and J by 2 bases, with 12 bases between them. CDR3 length: 14 residues. The DNA for the CDR3 is TGTGCCAGCAAGAGGGGCCCCGCCTACAATGAGCAGTTCTTC. Translated, it gives CASKRGPAYNEQFF.

The chain has TRBV4-1 and TRBJ1-6; TRBD1 matches at 9 bases. The trim removed 0 bases at V and 8 bases at J, leaving 5 bases unmatched. The CDR3 is 16 amino acids. In germline, CDR1 is MGHRA, CDR2 YSYEKL. The DNA of the CDR3 is TGCGCCAGCAGCCAAGAGGCGGGACAGGGAGATTCACCCCTCCACTTT. As protein: CASSQEAGQGDSPLHF.

The V call is TRBV6-1, the J call TRBJ1-2; D not resolved. V shed 3 bases and J shed 0 bases, with 11 bases lying between them. The CDR3 sequence is 15 residues long. CDR1 and CDR2 from the germline V gene are MNHNS and SASEGT. The CDR3 DNA follows: TGTGCCAGCAGTGATCATTACTTGTCTAACTATGGCTACACCTTC. This sequence encodes CASSDHYLSNYGYTF.

The chain employs TRBV5-1 and TRBJ2-1; D is ambiguous. CDR1 is SGHRS, CDR2 YFSETQ, per germline. Trimming removed 2 bases from V and 8 bases from J, with 20 bases in between. The CDR3 totals 16 residues. CDR3 loop: CASSFTTARSEYEQFF. In nucleotides, the CDR3 is TGCGCCAGCAGCTTTACCACCGCCAGAAGTGAGTATGAGCAGTTCTTC.